This T cell receptor beta chain was observed in a study of cytomegalovirus exposure and HLA in healthy donors (dated by TCRdb to 2016 to 2017). With respect to the entire study: According to an earlier analysis of 587 of the donors, roughly 180 million T cells yielded over 90 million unique TCR beta sequences and more than 250 Gb of sequence data. About 280 gigabases of sequencing data and approximately 85 million unique TCR sequences were included in an early release covering under 650 HLA-typed donors. The genetic ancestry cluster associated with self-reported Caucasian donors included about four fifths of the approximately 430 genotyped donors. The study aimed to test whether cataloging public T cell receptors could reveal signatures of past pathogen exposure. The T cell repertoires of 670 or so subjects were profiled by immunosequencing and related to cytomegalovirus serostatus. Along with the roughly 670-subject first cohort, a separate validation cohort of around 120 different subjects was used. The study combined high-throughput TCR immunosequencing, statistical association of individual TCRs with disease status, and machine learning to predict cytomegalovirus infection status. A later analysis re-analyzed previously published TCR beta repertoires from about 600 donors and added high-resolution HLA genotyping to study TCR occurrence patterns. In the later analysis, no new phenotypic data were used to find candidate immune exposures; instead, reliance was placed on TCR beta sequences and their occurrence across donors. To decide whether each TCR beta V gene segment behaved as functional or pseudogenic, an earlier analysis of several hundred of the donors relied on high-throughput TCR beta sequencing. Donor age, sex, ethnicity and CMV serostatus were collected together with the repertoire data. A later genetic analysis took genome-wide SNP genotypes for about 65% of the 666 donors and used that subset as a discovery cohort. Every repertoire in the discovery cohort had been generated on one and the same sequencing platform. Class I and class II HLA loci were covered by the typing at four-digit resolution. The number of donors typed differed by locus, with 629-630 for A, B, C, DRB1 and DQB1, around 560 for DQA1, 600 to 610 for DPA1, and some 440 for DPB1. A handful of DR-DQ haplotypes were handled as single units for association and clustering because linkage in the cohort was strong. Among under 450 genotyped donors of the cohort, an average of 235,054 unique TCR beta nucleotide sequences were sequenced per donor, 15% to 20% of them non-productive.

In total, 500 to 700 healthy bone marrow donors made up the cohort. At the time of sampling, every cohort member was nominally healthy, though immune exposures that went unrecorded were likely present. The donor was CMV seropositive and was included in the group of approximately 310 seropositive cohort members. Each donor provided a peripheral blood sample, and peripheral blood mononuclear cells were used for TCR beta sequencing. The Qiagen DNeasy Blood Extraction Kit was used to extract genomic DNA from the blood cell samples. Libraries came from the immunoSEQ multiplex PCR assay. The multiplex PCR relied on a mix of 60 forward primers for TCR Vbeta segments and 13 reverse primers for TCR Jbeta segments. The CDR3 region of rearranged TCR beta genes was amplified from genomic DNA by a multiplex PCR assay. The amplified TCR beta libraries were sequenced on the Illumina HiSeq System as 87-base-pair reads. Under the source paper's analysis protocol: A later analysis tallied about 77 million unique TCR beta chains across the 660 or so repertoires, and some 10 million of those chains were shared by two or more donors. To remove PCR and sequencing errors, raw reads were error-corrected and collapsed into unique sequences using a nearest-neighbor algorithm that merged closely related sequences. Alignment of CDR3 sequences to IMGT reference sequences was used to assign V, D and J gene segments. Each retained sequence needed at least a six-nucleotide match to both a V gene segment and a J gene segment. Rearrangements were classified as productive when the CDR3 lacked stop codons and remained in frame with V and J, and all other rearrangements were classified as non-productive. CDR3 was defined by IMGT convention, running from the second conserved V-encoded cysteine to the conserved J-encoded phenylalanine. The earlier analysis of fewer than 700 of the donors excluded sequences that lacked an unambiguous match to a single V gene segment. In an earlier analysis of 587 of the donors, V segments were called functional above 56.7% productive rearrangements and were called segregating when the between-donor standard deviation exceeded 5%. A statistical classification framework was built for diagnosing cytomegalovirus status from the catalog of TCR beta chain sequences. In a later analysis, TCR nucleotide sequences were compared against IMGT/GENE-DB human TR gene sequences so that V and J genes could be assigned. In a later analysis, CDR3 sequences and most-parsimonious VDJ recombination scenarios were assigned using the TCRdist pipeline. In a later analysis, each TCR beta chain was defined by its CDR3 amino acid sequence together with its V-gene family, and reads lacking a unique V-gene family were excluded. To address suspected cross-contamination and a sequencing artifact, a later analysis removed several hundred highly shared, low-generation-probability nucleotide sequences. In a later analysis, a clonal expansion index was calculated for each public chain from normalized within-repertoire ranks of inferred template counts. In a later analysis, generation probabilities were computed with a VDJ recombination model fitted to out-of-frame rearrangements, and the resulting probabilities were checked against IGoR. In a later analysis, TCR-TCR, TCR-HLA and TCR-CMV co-occurrence was scored with hypergeometric tests, and a repertoire-size bias correction was applied to TCR pairs. A later analysis estimated false discovery rates by permuting HLA or CMV assignments 20 times. In a later analysis, co-occurring TCRs were grouped with DBSCAN, and TCRdist sequence similarity was added when clustering was performed within HLA-allele-positive subsets. For co-occurrence clustering, repertoires with fewer than 30,000 or more than 120,000 public chains were excluded, along with about five repertoires with anomalous nucleotide sharing. TCRdb's version of the immuneACCESS table is confined to in-frame rearrangements and falls short of the full clone set. An unresolved V gene accounts for under half of the shortfall where checked; the remainder is of unknown origin. Clone size and the V and J calls come from that table; the DNA yielded D and trimming. Present in this sample are 140,000 to 150,000 clones, 65% to 85% of which were seen just once. About 6.7% of the sample comes from the top ten.

What the research found in general, with its limitations: This cohort had only TCR beta chains sequenced, and the lack of alpha or paired-chain data limited which features could be detected. A later genetic analysis reported fewer N-insertions in productive TCRs among donors in an Asian-associated ancestry cluster than the approximately 700-donor mean. Assigning TCR associations to individual alleles was difficult when HLA alleles, especially DR and DQ, strongly co-occurred. A group of highly shared sequence variants was considered likely to be a technical artifact of the sequencing pipeline. In an earlier analysis of approximately 590 of the donors, most TCR beta V segments appeared in productive rearrangements about 90% or about 30% of the time, broadly matching IMGT annotations. Because HLA typing was missing for some donors at each locus, association tests included only the typed subset. Because counts were too low, about 15 rarely observed V segments, including chromosome 9 orphons, were left out of the earlier analysis of roughly 600 of the donors. The study listed 150 to 200 TCR beta chains as associated with cytomegalovirus. In a later analysis, most CMV-associated TCR beta chains were found to appear HLA-restricted, with HLA associations seemingly driven largely by CMV exposure. A later analysis found that HLA-associated TCR beta chains were more clonally expanded and had lower generation probabilities than equally common non-associated chains. A later analysis associated about 17,000 TCR beta sequences with specific HLA alleles at a false discovery rate of 0.05. In a later analysis, the rate of TCR association differed among HLA loci, with DRB1 alleles having the most associated TCRs and HLA-C alleles having the fewest. In a later analysis, several top co-occurrence clusters were reported to appear linked to parvovirus B19, influenza, CMV and Epstein-Barr virus. In vitro tests confirmed that a few of the cytomegalovirus-associated TCR beta chains recognize cytomegalovirus antigens. While some public TCRs were present in many individuals, most TCR sequences turned up only very rarely across donors. Some IMGT-functional V segments, including TRBV6-2 and TRBV6-3, could not be distinguished by the 87-base-pair reads and were therefore excluded. A later genetic analysis associated a missense DCLRE1C variant with V-gene and J-gene trimming of TCR beta chains, and an independent cohort replicated the association. For the cohort, immune exposure information was limited to CMV serostatus. Roughly uniform sequencing depth across donors was assumed in presence/absence analyses, although this assumption may not hold. Linkage disequilibrium might explain the correlated functional status among segregating V segments, but an unknown experimental factor could not be ruled out. The authors suggested that the approach could potentially be generalized to other disease states and immunological phenotypes. Cytomegalovirus status was reported to be diagnosed by the classifier with high specificity and sensitivity in both the original and validation cohorts. A further reported finding was that TCR beta sequences accurately predicted the HLA-A and HLA-B alleles for most subjects in the first cohort.

V is pruned by 7 bases and J by 1 base, leaving 0 bases of the junction without a gene match. From its cysteine to its phenylalanine, the CDR3 spans 13 amino acids. Left in the record is the CDR3 DNA by itself, 39 bases read in frame from the first base. Per the germline V gene, SGDLS is the CDR1 and YYNGEE is the CDR2. A word on this clone: Its binding antigen is unknown. Per-base quality was not reported, and no clone a single base away is much larger than it.

This receptor chain uses TRBV9 and TRBJ2-2; 8 nucleotides in the junction match TRBD1. Sequenced sample: PBMCs. The source is a woman between 40 and 50 years old in good health and CMV-seropositive. The CDR3: CASDRGNTGELFF. The sequenced DNA: TGTGCCAGCGACAGGGGGAACACCGGGGAGCTGTTTTTT.